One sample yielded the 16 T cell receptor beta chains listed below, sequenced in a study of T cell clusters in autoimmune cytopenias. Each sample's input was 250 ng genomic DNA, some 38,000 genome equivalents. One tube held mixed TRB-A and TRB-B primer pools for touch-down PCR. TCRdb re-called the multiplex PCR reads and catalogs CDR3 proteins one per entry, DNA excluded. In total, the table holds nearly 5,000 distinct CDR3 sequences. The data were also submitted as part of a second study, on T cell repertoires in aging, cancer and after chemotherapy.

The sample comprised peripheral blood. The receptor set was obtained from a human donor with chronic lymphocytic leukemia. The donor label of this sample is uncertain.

The CDR3 sequence is CASSLAAGSTDTQYF. The chain combines TRBV7-2 with TRBJ2-3. Germline V gene data show CDR1 as SGHTA and CDR2 as FQGNSA. The CDR3 covers 15 residues.

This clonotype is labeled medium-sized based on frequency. This CDR3 is CASSGGTGTKTQYF. V usage is TRBV6-1 and J usage is TRBJ2-5; TCRdb outputs TRBD1, but without DNA this stays unchecked. The CDR3 loop spans 14 amino acids. The germline V gene has CDR1 MNHNS and CDR2 SASEGT.

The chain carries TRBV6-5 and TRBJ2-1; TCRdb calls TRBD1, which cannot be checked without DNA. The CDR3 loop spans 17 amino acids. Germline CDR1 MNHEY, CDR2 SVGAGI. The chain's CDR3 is CASSSLGTGGGYNEQFF.

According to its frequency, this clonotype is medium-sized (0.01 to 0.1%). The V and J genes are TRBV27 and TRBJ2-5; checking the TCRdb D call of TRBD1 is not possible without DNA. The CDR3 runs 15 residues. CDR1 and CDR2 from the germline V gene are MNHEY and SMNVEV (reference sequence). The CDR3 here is CASSSRGQAQETQYF.

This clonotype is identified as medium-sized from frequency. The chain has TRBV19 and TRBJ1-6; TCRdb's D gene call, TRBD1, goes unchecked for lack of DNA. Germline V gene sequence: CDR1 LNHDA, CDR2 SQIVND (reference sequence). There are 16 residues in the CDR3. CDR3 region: CASSMRGMMNNSPLHF.

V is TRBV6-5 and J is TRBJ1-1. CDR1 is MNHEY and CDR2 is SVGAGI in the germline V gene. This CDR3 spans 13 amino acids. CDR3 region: CASRRRQNTEAFF.

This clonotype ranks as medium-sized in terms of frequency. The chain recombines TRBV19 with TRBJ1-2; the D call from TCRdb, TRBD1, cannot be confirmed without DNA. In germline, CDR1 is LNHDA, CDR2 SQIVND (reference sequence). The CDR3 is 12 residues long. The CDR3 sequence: CATRGGVDGYTF.

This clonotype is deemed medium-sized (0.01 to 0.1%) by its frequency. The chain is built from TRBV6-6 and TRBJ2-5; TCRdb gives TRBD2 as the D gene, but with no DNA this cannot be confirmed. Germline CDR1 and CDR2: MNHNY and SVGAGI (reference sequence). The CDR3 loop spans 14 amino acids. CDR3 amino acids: CASSKAAGQETQYF.

The CDR3 loop reads CASSRDLTGANEKLFF. The rearrangement joins TRBV5-6 to TRBJ1-4; TCRdb proposes TRBD1, but this gene call is untestable without DNA. The CDR3 contains 16 residues. Germline lookup yields CDR1 SGHDT and CDR2 YYEEEE. Supplemented by reference TRBV5-6 and TRBJ1-4, the full variable domain reads DAGVTQSPTHLIKTRGQQVTLRCSPKSGHDTVSWYQQALGQGPQFIFQYYEEEERQRGNFPDRFSGHQFPNYSSELNVNALLLGDSALYLCASSRDLTGANEKLFFGSGTQLSVL.

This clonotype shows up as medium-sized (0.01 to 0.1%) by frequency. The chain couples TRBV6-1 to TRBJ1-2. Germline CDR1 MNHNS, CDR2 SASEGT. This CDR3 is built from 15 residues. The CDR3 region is CASSDGRIRGHGYTF.

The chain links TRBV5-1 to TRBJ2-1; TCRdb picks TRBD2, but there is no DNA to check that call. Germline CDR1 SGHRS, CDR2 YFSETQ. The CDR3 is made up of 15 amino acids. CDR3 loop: CASSWTSPSVNEQFF. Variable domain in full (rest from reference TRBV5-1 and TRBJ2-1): KAGVTQTPRYLIKTRGQQVTLSCSPISGHRSVSWYQQTPGQGLQFLFEYFSETQRNKGNFPGRFSGRQFSNSRSEMNVSTLELGDSALYLCASSWTSPSVNEQFFGPGTRLTVL.

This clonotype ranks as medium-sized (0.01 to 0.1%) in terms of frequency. The CDR3 region is CASSTGTGNEKLFF. The chain couples TRBV19 to TRBJ1-4; checking the TCRdb D call of TRBD1 is not possible without DNA. CDR3 size: 14 residues. The germline V gene encodes CDR1 LNHDA and CDR2 SQIVND (reference sequence).

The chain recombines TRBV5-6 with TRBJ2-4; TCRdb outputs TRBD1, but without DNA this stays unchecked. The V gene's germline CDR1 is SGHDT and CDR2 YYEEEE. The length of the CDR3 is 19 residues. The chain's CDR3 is CASSTQGGSLRRAKNIQYF.

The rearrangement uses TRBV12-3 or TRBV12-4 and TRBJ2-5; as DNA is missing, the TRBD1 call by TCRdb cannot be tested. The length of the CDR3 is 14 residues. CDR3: CASSAGQGQETQYF.

The CDR3 sequence is CATSGLYQETQYF. The chain employs TRBV6-1 and TRBJ2-5; the D call from TCRdb, TRBD2, cannot be confirmed without DNA. The CDR3 covers 13 residues. The germline V gene encodes CDR1 MNHNS and CDR2 SASEGT.

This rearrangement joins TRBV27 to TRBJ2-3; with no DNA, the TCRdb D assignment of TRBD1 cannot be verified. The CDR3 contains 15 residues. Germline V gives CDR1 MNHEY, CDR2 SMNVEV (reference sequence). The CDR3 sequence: CASSRMVRGTDTQYF.